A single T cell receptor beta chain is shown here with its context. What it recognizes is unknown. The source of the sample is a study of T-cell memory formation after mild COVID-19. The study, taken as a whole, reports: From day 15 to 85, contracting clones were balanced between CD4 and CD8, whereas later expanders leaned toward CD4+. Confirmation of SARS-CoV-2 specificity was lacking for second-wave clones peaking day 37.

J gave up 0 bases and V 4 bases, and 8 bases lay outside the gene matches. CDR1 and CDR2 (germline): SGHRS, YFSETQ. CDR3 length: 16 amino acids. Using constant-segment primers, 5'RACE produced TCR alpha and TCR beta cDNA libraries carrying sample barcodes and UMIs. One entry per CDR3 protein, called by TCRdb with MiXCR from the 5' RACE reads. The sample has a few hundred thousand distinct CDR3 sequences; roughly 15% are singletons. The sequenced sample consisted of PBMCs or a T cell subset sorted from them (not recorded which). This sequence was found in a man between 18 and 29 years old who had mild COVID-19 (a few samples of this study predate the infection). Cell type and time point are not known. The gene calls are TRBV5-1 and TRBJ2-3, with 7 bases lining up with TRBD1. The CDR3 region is CASSDPGTDSTDTQYF. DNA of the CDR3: TGCGCCAGCAGCGACCCCGGGACAGACAGCACAGATACGCAGTATTTT.